This T cell receptor (beta chain) stems from a study of beta chain features in type 1 diabetes. Expressed TCRB transcripts were sequenced because the isolated RNA had all been reverse transcribed beforehand. Profiling relied on immunoSEQ multiplex PCR, and the TCRdb table lists in-frame clones only, not all of them. The sample yields 130,000 to 150,000 clones, around 51% seen once. The CDR3 length is 15 residues. V lost 3 bases to trimming and J lost 8 bases, with 18 bases between them. Germline V lookup: CDR1 SGHRS, CDR2 YFSETQ. The V call is TRBV5-1, the J call TRBJ2-1; D uncertain. The sequenced sample was Tregs from blood. The TCR sequence derives from a man aged 18-30 years in good health. CDR3 in amino acids: CASSSVSGGADEQFF. The CDR3 DNA reads TGCGCCAGCAGCTCCGTTTCCGGTGGAGCCGATGAGCAGTTCTTC.